This T cell receptor (beta chain) was recovered during a study of shared clonotypes between healthy human individuals. Turning to the study itself: Serving as donors were two women and a few men, whose ages spanned 18 to 49.

Of note for this clone: What it binds is unknown.

Study-wide findings and caveats: Between a handful of donors, naive CD4 clonotypes were shared at a level of roughly 5.5%.

Assay: immunoSEQ multiplex PCR; the TCRdb copy retains only in-frame clones and omits some. The sample contains 150,000 to 200,000 clones, around 93% of which appear only once. The sequenced material came from naive CD4+ T cells sorted from blood. The subset was: CD45RA+ positively selected. The sequence was collected from a woman aged 25 to 39 in good health.

The DNA of the CDR3 is TGCGCCAGCAGTGGTGGGGGGCCAGGAGGAGTCGAGCAGTACTTC. Residues: CASSGGGPGGVEQYF. This sequence joins TRBV10-1 and TRBJ2-5; either TRBD1 or TRBD2 may supply D (6 bases each). The assigned J gene may be wrong: the sequence end matches TRBJ2-7 better. The CDR3 is 15 amino acids. The germline V gene encodes CDR1 WNHNN and CDR2 SYGVQD (reference sequence).